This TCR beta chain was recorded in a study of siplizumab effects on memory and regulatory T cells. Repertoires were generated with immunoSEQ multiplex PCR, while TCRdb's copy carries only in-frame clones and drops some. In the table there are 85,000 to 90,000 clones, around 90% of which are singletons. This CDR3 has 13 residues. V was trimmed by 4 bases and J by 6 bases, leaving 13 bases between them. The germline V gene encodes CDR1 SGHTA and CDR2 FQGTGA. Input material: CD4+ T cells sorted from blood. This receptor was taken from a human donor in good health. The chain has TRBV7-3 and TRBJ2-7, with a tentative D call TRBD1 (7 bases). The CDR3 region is CASSSPGGSEQYF. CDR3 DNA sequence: TGTGCCAGCAGCTCGCCAGGGGGGAGCGAGCAGTACTTC.